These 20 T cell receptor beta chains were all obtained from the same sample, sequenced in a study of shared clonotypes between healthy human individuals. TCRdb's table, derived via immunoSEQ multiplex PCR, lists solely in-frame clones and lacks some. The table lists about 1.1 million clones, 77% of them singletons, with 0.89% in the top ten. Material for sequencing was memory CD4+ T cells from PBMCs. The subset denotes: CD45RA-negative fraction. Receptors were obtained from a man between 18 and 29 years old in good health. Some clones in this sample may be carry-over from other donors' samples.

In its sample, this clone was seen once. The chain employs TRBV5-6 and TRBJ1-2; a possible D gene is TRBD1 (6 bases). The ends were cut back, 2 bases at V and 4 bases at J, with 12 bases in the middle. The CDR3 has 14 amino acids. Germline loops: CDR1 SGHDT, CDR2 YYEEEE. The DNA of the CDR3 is TGTGCCAGCAGCTTTGACAGGTCCTCCTATGGCTACACCTTC. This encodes CASSFDRSSYGYTF.

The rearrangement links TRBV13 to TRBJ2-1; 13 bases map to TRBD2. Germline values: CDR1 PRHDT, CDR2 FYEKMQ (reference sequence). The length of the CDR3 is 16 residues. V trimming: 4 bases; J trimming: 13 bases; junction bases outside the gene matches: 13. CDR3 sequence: CASSSRGLAGEVVQFF. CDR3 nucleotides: TGTGCCAGCAGCTCGAGAGGACTAGCGGGGGAGGTGGTTCAGTTCTTC.

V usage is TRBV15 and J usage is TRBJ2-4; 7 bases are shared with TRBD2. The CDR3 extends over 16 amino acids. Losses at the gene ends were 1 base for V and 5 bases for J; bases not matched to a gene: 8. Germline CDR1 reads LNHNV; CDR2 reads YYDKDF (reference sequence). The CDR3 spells CATSRGGGVIQNIQYF. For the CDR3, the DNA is TGTGCCACCAGCAGAGGGGGAGGGGTTATCCAAAACATTCAGTACTTC.

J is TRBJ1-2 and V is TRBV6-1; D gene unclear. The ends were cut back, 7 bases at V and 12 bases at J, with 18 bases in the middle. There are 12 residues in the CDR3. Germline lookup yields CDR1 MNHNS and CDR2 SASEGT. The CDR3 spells CASNLFLKPHTF. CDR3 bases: TGTGCCAGCAACCTATTCCTCAAGCCGCACACCTTC.

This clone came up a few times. In DNA form, the CDR3 reads TGTGCCAGCAGCTTAGACACGAACACCGGGGAGCTGTTTTTT. Protein: CASSLDTNTGELFF. The chain links TRBV7-2 to TRBJ2-2; D is unclear. Trimming took off 1 base at V and 0 bases at J, with 3 bases between the two ends. The CDR3 spans 14 residues. Germline V CDR1 and CDR2: SGHTA, FQGNSA.

The CDR3 DNA reads TGTGCCAGCAGTCCACCGGGACAGTATGGCTACACCTTC. It encodes CASSPPGQYGYTF. This rearrangement joins TRBV28 to TRBJ1-2; 7 bases fit TRBD1. The CDR3 spans 13 residues. Germline trimming cut 5 bases from V and 5 bases from J; bases unmatched to any gene: 5. Germline values: CDR1 MDHEN, CDR2 SYDVKM.

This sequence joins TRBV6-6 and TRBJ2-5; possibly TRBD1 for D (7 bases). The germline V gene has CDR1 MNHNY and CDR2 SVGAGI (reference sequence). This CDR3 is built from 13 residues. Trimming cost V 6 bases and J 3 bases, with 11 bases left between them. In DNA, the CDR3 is TGTGCCAGCAGCGGCAGGGGGGAAGAGACCCAGTACTTC. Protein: CASSGRGEETQYF.

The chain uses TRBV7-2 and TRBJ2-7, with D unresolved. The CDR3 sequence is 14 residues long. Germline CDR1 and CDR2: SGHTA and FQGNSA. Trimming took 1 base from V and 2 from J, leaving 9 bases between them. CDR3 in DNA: TGTGCCAGCAGCTTAGAGAGAGCAACCTACGAGCAGTACTTC. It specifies CASSLERATYEQYF.

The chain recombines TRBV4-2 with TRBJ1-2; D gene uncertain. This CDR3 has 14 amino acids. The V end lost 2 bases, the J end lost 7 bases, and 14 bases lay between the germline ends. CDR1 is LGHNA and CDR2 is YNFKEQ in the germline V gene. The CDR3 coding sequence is TGTGCCAGCAGCCAACCAGTTCCCGAGGGTGGCTACACCTTC. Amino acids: CASSQPVPEGGYTF.

CDR3 sequence: CASSLNSVGNTIYF. In DNA, the CDR3 is TGTGCCAGCAGCTTAAACAGCGTAGGAAACACCATATATTTT. The chain links TRBV7-3 to TRBJ1-3; no clear D gene. The CDR3 length is 14 residues. The V end lost 1 base, the J end lost 4 bases, and 8 bases lay between the germline ends. The germline V gene has CDR1 SGHTA and CDR2 FQGTGA.

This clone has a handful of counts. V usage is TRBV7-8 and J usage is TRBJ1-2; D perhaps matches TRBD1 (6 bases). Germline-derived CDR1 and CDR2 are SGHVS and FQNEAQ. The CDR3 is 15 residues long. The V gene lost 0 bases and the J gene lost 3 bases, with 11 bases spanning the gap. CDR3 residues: CASSLAGGRDYGYTF. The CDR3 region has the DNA TGTGCCAGCAGCTTAGCGGGGGGGCGCGACTATGGCTACACCTTC. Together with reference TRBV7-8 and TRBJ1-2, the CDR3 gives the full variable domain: GAGVSQSPRYKVAKRGQDVALRCDPISGHVSLFWYQQALGQGPEFLTYFQNEAQLDKSGLPSDRFFAERPEGSVSTLKIQRTQQEDSAVYLCASSLAGGRDYGYTFGSGTRLTVV.

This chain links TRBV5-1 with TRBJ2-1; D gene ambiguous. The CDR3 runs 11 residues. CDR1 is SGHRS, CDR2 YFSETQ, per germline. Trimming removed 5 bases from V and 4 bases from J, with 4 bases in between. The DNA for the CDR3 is TGCGCCAGCAGGGATTACAATGAGCAGTTCTTC. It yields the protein CASRDYNEQFF.

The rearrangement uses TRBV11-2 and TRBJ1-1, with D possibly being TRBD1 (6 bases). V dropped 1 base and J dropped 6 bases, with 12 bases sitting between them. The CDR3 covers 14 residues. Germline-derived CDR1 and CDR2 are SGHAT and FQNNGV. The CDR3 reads CASSLVRGLAEAFF. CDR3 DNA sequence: TGTGCCAGCAGCTTAGTGCGGGGGCTGGCTGAAGCTTTCTTT.

CDR3 bases: TGTGCCAGCAGCTTAAGGGGGCTGGGCATTCAGTACTTC. It codes for CASSLRGLGIQYF. The rearrangement links TRBV7-9 to TRBJ2-4; 7 positions agree with TRBD1. The CDR3 has 13 residues. V was clipped by 2 bases and J by 9 bases; unmatched bases: 4. Germline V gene lookup returns CDR1 SEHNR and CDR2 FQNEAQ (reference sequence).

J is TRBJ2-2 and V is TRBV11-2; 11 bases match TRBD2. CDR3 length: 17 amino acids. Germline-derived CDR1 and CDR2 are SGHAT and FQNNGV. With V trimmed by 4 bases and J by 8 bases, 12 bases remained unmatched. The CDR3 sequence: CASSYLLAGALAGELFF. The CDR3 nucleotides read TGTGCCAGCAGCTACCTACTAGCGGGAGCCTTAGCTGGGGAGCTGTTTTTT.

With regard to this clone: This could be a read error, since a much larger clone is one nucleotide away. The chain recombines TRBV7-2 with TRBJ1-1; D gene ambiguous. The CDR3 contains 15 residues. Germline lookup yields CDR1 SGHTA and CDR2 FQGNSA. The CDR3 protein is CAGSLYPFRGTEAFF. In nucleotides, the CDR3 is TGTGCCGGCAGCTTATACCCGTTTCGAGGGACTGAAGCTTTCTTT.

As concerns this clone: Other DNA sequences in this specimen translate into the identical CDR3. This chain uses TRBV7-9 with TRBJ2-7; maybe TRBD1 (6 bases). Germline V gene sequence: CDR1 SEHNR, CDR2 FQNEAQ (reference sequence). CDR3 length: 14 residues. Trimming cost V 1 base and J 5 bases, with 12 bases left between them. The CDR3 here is CASSLGQGFDEQYF. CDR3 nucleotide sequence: TGTGCCAGCAGCTTAGGCCAGGGGTTCGACGAGCAGTACTTC.

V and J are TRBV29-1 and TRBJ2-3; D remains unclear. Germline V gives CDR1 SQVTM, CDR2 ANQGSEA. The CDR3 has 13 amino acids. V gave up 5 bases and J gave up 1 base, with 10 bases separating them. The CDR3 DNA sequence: TGCAGCGTTCCTTTGGCAGGCACAGATACGCAGTATTTT. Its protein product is CSVPLAGTDTQYF.

This chain's CDR3 is CASSLDRNTEAFF. CDR3 DNA sequence: TGTGCCAGCAGCCTGGACAGGAACACTGAAGCTTTCTTT. This chain links TRBV25-1 with TRBJ1-1, with D perhaps TRBD1 (6 bases). This CDR3 comprises 13 residues. Germline V lookup: CDR1 MGHDK, CDR2 SYGVNS. The germline V and J ends were trimmed by 6 bases and 1 base, with 9 bases remaining between them.

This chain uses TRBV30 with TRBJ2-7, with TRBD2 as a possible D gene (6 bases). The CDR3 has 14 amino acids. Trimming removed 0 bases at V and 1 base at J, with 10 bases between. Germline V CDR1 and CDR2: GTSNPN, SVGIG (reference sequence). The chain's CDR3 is CAWSVGGVSYEQYF. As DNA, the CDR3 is TGTGCCTGGAGTGTAGGAGGGGTTTCCTACGAGCAGTACTTC.